This T cell receptor beta chain was identified during a study of T cell changes during pregnancy in multiple sclerosis. The repertoire was sequenced with immunoSEQ multiplex PCR; TCRdb's copy has only in-frame clones and lacks some. The repertoire holds 25,000 to 35,000 clones, with about nine tenths as singletons. Per the germline V gene, CDR1 is SEHNR and CDR2 is FQNEAQ (reference sequence). The length of the CDR3 is 14 residues. V was pared by 6 bases and J by 2 bases, with 6 bases of the junction left unmatched. Source: CD8+ T cells from peripheral blood mononuclear cells, taken before pregnancy. The source is a female donor with multiple sclerosis, enrolled in a pregnancy study. The chain uses TRBV7-9 and TRBJ2-5; 7 bases fit TRBD1. This CDR3 reads CASSLLTGQETQYF. The CDR3, as DNA: TGTGCCAGCAGTCTACTGACAGGGCAAGAGACCCAGTACTTC.